This T cell receptor beta chain stems from a study of beta chain features in type 1 diabetes (dated by TCRdb to 2017 to 2018). At the level of the whole study: No differences in mean age, gender distribution, total cell number or subset yield were found between patients and healthy donors. Regulatory and stem cell-like memory subsets were isolated from only 8 patients and 8 healthy donors, whereas naive and central memory subsets came from all 30 or so donors. A total of approximately 100,000,000 sorted cells were examined across all samples, and the number of cells per subset was strongly correlated with RNA yield. In the study, recently diagnosed type 1 diabetes patients and matched healthy donors were compared on the TCRB repertoires of their sorted circulating CD4+ T cell subsets.

Points on this clone: This clone's antigen is unknown. The input lacks base qualities; no much larger clone sits a single base away.

Paper-wide results and their limitations: PCR may preferentially amplify shorter templates, but because patient and control samples were amplified and corrected together, any resulting skew would affect both groups equally. Because cDNA was sequenced instead of genomic DNA, activated cells with high expression could be over-represented, although the groups did not differ in activation or CD3 levels. Only small numbers of individuals were included in the HLA sub-analyses, which left unresolved whether HLA type had any influence on TCRB rearrangement. Patients with type 1 diabetes made fewer insertions and deleted more nucleotides at VDJ recombination sites, implying thymic rearrangement abnormalities. Naive, central memory and regulatory TCRB repertoires appeared to be more alike among patients than among healthy donors. Type 1 diabetes patients showed a moderate but significant shortening of TCRB CDR3 length in all four CD4+ subsets.

The High Capacity cDNA Reverse Transcription Kit was used to reverse transcribe all of the isolated RNA, meaning that expressed TCRB transcripts were what got sequenced. Deep immunoSEQ sequencing was performed on naive, central memory and regulatory T cell samples, with an average of around 3.4 million total reads per sample. After sorted cells were lysed in RLT buffer, RNA was extracted with DNase-treated RNeasy Micro or Mini kits, with the choice depending on cell number. To prevent cross-contamination, each cell subset was processed individually, whereas patient and healthy donor samples were processed jointly. TCRB sequences were amplified from cDNA with the immunoSEQ multiplex PCR, producing 87-bp fragments spanning the CDR3 region. Sequencing of the amplicons was performed on the Illumina HiSeq platform. The original pipeline was this. PCR bias was corrected computationally using synthetic template baselines, and reads within Hamming distance 2 were collapsed, with unmergeable singletons discarded. Reads were aligned against IMGT so that V, D and J genes, CDR3 length and insertions or deletions at six rearrangement sites could be assigned. Within each subset, clonotype counts were normalized to the number of sorted cells before true diversity and Gini coefficients were calculated with the tcR R package. Repertoire sharing was quantified using the overlap coefficient calculated on TCRB nucleotide sequences. Out-of-frame TCRB sequences from naive cells were analyzed as a proxy for the pre-selection repertoire. Held by TCRdb, this immuneACCESS table contains in-frame sequences only and omits some clones. Under half of the omission traces to an unresolved V gene where checked; the cause of the rest is unknown. D and trimming were read from the DNA, whereas the V and J calls and clone size are those reported in that table. Here the sample has some 360,000 clones; 15% to 20% occur a single time. Of the sample, about 0.044% falls within the top ten clones.

V was cut back by 4 bases and J by 1 base, leaving a gap of 8 bases between them. The germline V gene specifies SGHRS as CDR1 and YFSETQ as CDR2. The CDR3 contains 14 residues, cysteine and phenylalanine counted. CDR3 DNA is the only sequence kept; it has 42 bases, read in frame from the first base. From each donor, a single peripheral blood sample of around 120 mL on average was drawn into heparinised tubes. A BD FACSAria II and a panel including CD45RO, CCR7, CD25, CD127, CD95 and CD27 were used to sort naive, central memory, regulatory and stem cell-like memory CD4+ T cells. All sorted populations exceeded 95% purity. PBMCs were isolated immediately by Lymphoprep density gradient centrifugation and stained directly without culture. Samples were stained and sorted in pairs, with one healthy donor and one patient per experiment, so that batch effects were minimized.

The chain employs TRBV5-1 and TRBJ2-2; no confident D gene assignment can be made. This clonotype was sampled from a woman younger than 35 in good health. The sample consisted of naive CD4+ T cells from blood. The cell subset or site label on this specimen signifies: true naive CD4+ T cells. The CDR3 protein sequence reads: CASSPPVNTGELFF. The DNA is TGCGCCAGCAGCCCCCCTGTGAACACCGGGGAGCTGTTTTTT.